The 7 T cell receptor beta chains in this list originate from one sample, sequenced in a study of blood T cells in healthy people across ages. Primed by a sample-barcoded 5' primer and a J-beta primer mix, a second PCR proceeded for 7 to 11 cycles. In TCRdb, the 5' RACE reads were re-called with MiXCR into one record per CDR3 protein. The data show nearly 800,000 distinct CDR3 sequences, around a quarter seen once. These data were likewise used in another study, on T cells of mothers and their children.

Sequenced: blood. All receptors derive from a boy aged 5-17 years in good health.

This clonotype was recorded a few times. The rearrangement links TRBV28 to TRBJ1-6; tentatively, D is TRBD1 (6 bases). The CDR3 covers 14 residues. CDR1 MDHEN and CDR2 SYDVKM come from the germline V gene. V lost 4 bases, J lost 6 bases, and 10 bases lay in between. The CDR3 DNA reads as TGTGCCAGCAGTTATGGGGGGCCTAATTCACCCCTCCACTTT. Translating gives CASSYGGPNSPLHF.

J is TRBJ2-1 and V is TRBV7-2, with 7 bases lining up with TRBD2. J lost 3 bases, V lost 4 bases, and 3 bases had no gene match. CDR3 length equals 14 residues. From germline, CDR1 is SGHTA and CDR2 FQGNSA. The CDR3 nucleotides read TGTGCCAGCAGCTGGGCTAGCGGCTACAATGAGCAGTTCTTC. Encoded protein: CASSWASGYNEQFF.

V is TRBV4-3 and J is TRBJ2-3; 7 bases align to TRBD2. Germline assignment: CDR1 LGHNA and CDR2 YSLEER. V lost 4 bases and J lost 0; bases outside the gene matches: 16. The CDR3 is 19 residues long. DNA for the CDR3: TGCGCCAGCAGCCCCAGCCAAGGGAGGGGAGACTTTAGCACAGATACGCAGTATTTT. It codes for CASSPSQGRGDFSTDTQYF.

This clonotype was seen a handful of times. The CDR3 here is CSVEGQGSAEQYF. Written as DNA, the CDR3 is TGCAGCGTTGAAGGCCAGGGGTCCGCCGAGCAGTACTTC. This chain uses TRBV29-1 with TRBJ2-7, with D perhaps TRBD1 (6 bases). This CDR3 has 13 amino acids. The germline CDR1 and CDR2 sequences are SQVTM and ANQGSEA. Trimming shortened V by 1 base and J by 6 bases, and 13 bases separated the two germline ends.

This chain joins TRBV6-2 or TRBV6-3 and TRBJ2-1; possibly TRBD2 for D (6 bases). Germline assignment: CDR1 MNHEY and CDR2 SVGEGT. Deletions cut 4 bases from V and 5 bases from J, with 12 bases between. The CDR3 consists of 14 residues. CDR3 region: CASSSWTTNNEQFF. Written as DNA, the CDR3 is TGTGCCAGCAGTTCGTGGACTACCAACAATGAGCAGTTCTTC.

This clonotype has only a few counts. The V and J genes are TRBV9 and TRBJ2-1; D ambiguous. Germline lookup yields CDR1 SGDLS and CDR2 YYNGEE. With 0 bases removed from V and 8 bases from J, the gap between germline ends came to 9 bases. The CDR3 has 13 residues. Here the CDR3 reads CASSVALEYEQFF. Written as DNA, the CDR3 is TGTGCCAGCAGCGTAGCCTTGGAGTATGAGCAGTTCTTC.

V usage is TRBV6-2 or TRBV6-3 and J usage is TRBJ2-5, with D possibly TRBD2 on 5 matching bases. With the DNA end fitting TRBJ2-1 better, the J assignment may be wrong. CDR3 size: 14 residues. The germline CDR1 and CDR2 sequences are MNHEY and SVGEGT. The CDR3 coding sequence is TGTGCCAGCAGTTACTGGGGAGAAAGTAATGAGCAGTTCTTC. Its protein product is CASSYWGESNEQFF.